This T cell receptor beta chain derives from a study of T cell responses to AZD1222 COVID-19 vaccine. For the study at large: Second doses were pooled across both intervals (about 4 or about 12 weeks).

Only in-frame clones appear in the TCRdb table, and some are missing; sequencing was by immunoSEQ multiplex PCR. Of about 97,000 clones listed, 85% to 90% are singletons. The CDR3 extends over 14 amino acids. Trimming removed 0 bases from V and 6 bases from J, with 9 bases in between. The germline V gene has CDR1 MNHEY and CDR2 SVGAGI. Overall study findings and caveats: There were vaccine-associated CD4 TCRs across spike, dominant at 160-218 and 743-854. Females made up more of the donors, who were largely white British, and clonal diversity may have come out too low.

Regarding this clone: The antigen is unknown.

This chain joins TRBV6-5 and TRBJ2-1; D gene unclear. This clonotype originated in an adult in good health. Sequencing used peripheral blood, obtained on day 0 of AZD1222 vaccination. This chain's CDR3 is CASSYSPTVNEQFF. CDR3 DNA: TGTGCCAGCAGTTACTCCCCAACCGTCAATGAGCAGTTCTTC.